These 16 T cell receptor beta chains were sequenced from one sample in a study of response to subunit inactivated influenza vaccine. TCRdb ran MiXCR on the RT-PCR reads and lists one entry per CDR3 protein. The sample records hundreds of thousands of distinct CDR3 sequences, roughly 8.2% being singletons. The source material was PBMCs from blood, sampled around 25 months after vaccination. The receptors derive from a man between 50 and 69 years old who received an inactivated influenza vaccine.

This clonotype has a handful of counts. The rearrangement links TRBV4-3 to TRBJ2-7, with 7 bases matching TRBD1. The CDR3 is 16 residues long. Germline V lookup: CDR1 LGHNA, CDR2 YSLEER. The J segment lost 1 base and the V segment lost 0 bases, leaving 6 bases of the junction unmatched. In DNA, the CDR3 is TGCGCCAGCAGCCAAGACGGATCGACAGGGTCCTACGAGCAGTACTTC. This codes for CASSQDGSTGSYEQYF.

The genes are TRBV4-3 and TRBJ2-7; D unresolved. This CDR3 comprises 15 residues. Germline V gene data show CDR1 as LGHNA and CDR2 as YSLEER. The V gene lost 2 bases and the J gene lost 4 bases, with 15 bases spanning the gap. The CDR3 is CASSQFSALAYEQYF. As DNA, the CDR3 is TGCGCCAGCAGCCAATTTTCAGCTCTCGCTTACGAGCAGTACTTC.

As DNA, the CDR3 is TGTGCCAGCAGCCAAACACAGGGACCCACAGATACGCAGTATTTT. Amino acid sequence: CASSQTQGPTDTQYF. The V gene is TRBV6-1, the J gene TRBJ2-3; a possible D gene is TRBD1 (6 bases). Germline V CDR1 and CDR2: MNHNS, SASEGT. The CDR3 runs 15 residues. The V end was cut by 6 bases, the J end by 2 bases, with 15 bases between.

This clonotype was detected many times. The chain combines TRBV6-2 or TRBV6-3 with TRBJ2-1; 9 bases align to TRBD2. Germline CDR1 reads MNHEY; CDR2 reads SVGEGT. With 2 bases clipped from V and 4 bases from J, the junction kept 9 bases outside the gene matches. The CDR3 runs 17 residues. CDR3 amino acids: CASSYGGSGSIYNEQFF. CDR3 sequence (DNA): TGTGCCAGCAGTTACGGGGGTAGCGGGAGCATATACAATGAGCAGTTCTTC.

The chain recombines TRBV6-2 or TRBV6-3 with TRBJ1-2; the match to TRBD1 covers 9 bases. The CDR3 has 14 amino acids. Trimming at V came to 6 bases and at J to 6 bases, leaving 8 bases not matched to a gene. The germline gives CDR1 MNHEY, CDR2 SVGEGT. The chain's CDR3 is CASRGRTGVHGYTF. The CDR3 DNA sequence: TGTGCCAGCAGGGGTCGGACAGGGGTCCATGGCTACACCTTC.

This clonotype was counted only a few times. J is TRBJ2-2 and V is TRBV5-1; D gene ambiguous. Trimming pared 0 bases from V and 0 bases from J, leaving 24 bases between. CDR1 is SGHRS and CDR2 is YFSETQ in the germline V gene. The CDR3 has 21 amino acids. The CDR3: CASSLAGQKHSRTANTGELFF. The CDR3, as DNA: TGCGCCAGCAGCTTGGCCGGGCAGAAGCATTCTCGCACCGCGAACACCGGGGAGCTGTTTTTT.

The chain carries TRBV7-9 and TRBJ1-1; D unresolved. With 1 base removed from V and 10 bases from J, the gap between germline ends came to 10 bases. The CDR3 is 12 amino acids. Looked up from germline, CDR1 is SEHNR and CDR2 is FQNEAQ (reference sequence). CDR3 sequence reads: CASSLGPLGAFF. The DNA of the CDR3 is TGTGCCAGCAGCTTAGGACCACTGGGAGCTTTCTTT.

This clonotype was detected a few times. This chain uses TRBV11-2 with TRBJ2-3; the D gene is possibly TRBD1 (5 bases). Germline V CDR1 and CDR2: SGHAT, FQNNGV. This CDR3 region has 15 residues. The V gene lost 4 bases and the J gene lost 6 bases, with 17 bases spanning the gap. The CDR3 is CASSSGQGLFDTQYF. The CDR3 DNA follows: TGTGCCAGCAGCTCTGGGCAGGGCCTCTTTGATACGCAGTATTTT.

This clonotype came up many times. V gene TRBV20-1 combines with J gene TRBJ2-3; D may correspond to TRBD1 or TRBD2 (5 bases each). V was trimmed by 2 bases and J by 2 bases, leaving 11 bases between them. CDR3 length equals 14 residues. Germline CDR1 and CDR2: DFQATT and SNEGSKA (reference sequence). The CDR3 nucleotides are TGCAGTGCTAGATACGGGGCTATCACAGATACGCAGTATTTT. Translation gives CSARYGAITDTQYF.

This clonotype was seen ten or more times. The chain has TRBV12-3 or TRBV12-4 and TRBJ1-5; TRBD1 might be the D (5 bases). The CDR3 totals 14 residues. The V end lost 6 bases, the J end lost 1 base, and 10 bases lay between the germline ends. The chain's CDR3 is CASSPRGSNQPQHF. For the CDR3, the DNA is TGTGCCAGCAGCCCCCGGGGGAGCAATCAGCCCCAGCATTTT.

The chain recombines TRBV28 with TRBJ2-6; D not certain. CDR1 MDHEN and CDR2 SYDVKM come from the germline V gene. The CDR3 is 14 residues long. The V end lost 2 bases, the J end lost 5 bases, and 7 bases lay between the germline ends. The CDR3, as DNA: TGTGCCAGCAGTTTACGGCGATGGGCCAACGTCCTGACTTTC. It yields the protein CASSLRRWANVLTF.

This clonotype was observed at least ten times. The chain joins TRBV4-2 to TRBJ1-6, with 7 bases fitting TRBD1. The germline V gene encodes CDR1 LGHNA and CDR2 YNFKEQ. The CDR3 is 16 amino acids. V lost 0 bases, J lost 6 bases, and 5 bases stayed unmatched. The CDR3: CASSQDISGGNSPLHF. The CDR3 DNA reads TGTGCCAGCAGCCAAGATATATCAGGGGGTAATTCACCCCTCCACTTT.

In this sample, this clonotype turned up many times. This chain connects TRBV28 to TRBJ1-1; no firm D call. V was cut by 5 bases and J by 10 bases, with 20 bases left in between. The CDR3 spans 14 residues. CDR1 is MDHEN, CDR2 SYDVKM, per germline. CDR3 in amino acids: CASSLTLGPFGAFF. The CDR3 nucleotides are TGTGCCAGCAGTCTAACCCTCGGACCTTTCGGAGCTTTCTTT.

This clonotype was seen at least ten times. This chain uses TRBV11-2 with TRBJ2-7; TRBD1 aligns across 8 bases. The CDR3 extends over 15 amino acids. V lost 3 bases, J lost 0 bases, and 4 bases stayed unmatched. The germline V gene encodes CDR1 SGHAT and CDR2 FQNNGV. The CDR3 protein is CASSFFGQGSYEQYF. DNA for the CDR3: TGTGCCAGCAGCTTCTTTGGACAGGGCTCCTACGAGCAGTACTTC.

This clonotype was found many times. The rearrangement joins TRBV7-8 to TRBJ2-2; D not resolved. V lost 0 bases and J 6 bases, leaving 8 bases between the germline ends. Germline CDR1 is SGHVS and CDR2 is FQNEAQ. The CDR3 extends over 14 amino acids. The CDR3 DNA reads TGTGCCAGCAGCTTAGCGTACCAGTCCGGGGAGCTGTTTTTT. Its protein product is CASSLAYQSGELFF.

This clonotype was picked up many times. V and J are TRBV5-5 and TRBJ1-5; weak D call: TRBD1 (6 bases). V lost 0 bases to trimming and J lost 6 bases, with 13 bases between them. From germline, CDR1 is SGHKS and CDR2 YYEKEE (reference sequence). This CDR3 comprises 15 residues. DNA of the CDR3: TGTGCCAGCAGCTTGGGCCCTACACAGGGTCAGCCCCAGCATTTT. Residues: CASSLGPTQGQPQHF.